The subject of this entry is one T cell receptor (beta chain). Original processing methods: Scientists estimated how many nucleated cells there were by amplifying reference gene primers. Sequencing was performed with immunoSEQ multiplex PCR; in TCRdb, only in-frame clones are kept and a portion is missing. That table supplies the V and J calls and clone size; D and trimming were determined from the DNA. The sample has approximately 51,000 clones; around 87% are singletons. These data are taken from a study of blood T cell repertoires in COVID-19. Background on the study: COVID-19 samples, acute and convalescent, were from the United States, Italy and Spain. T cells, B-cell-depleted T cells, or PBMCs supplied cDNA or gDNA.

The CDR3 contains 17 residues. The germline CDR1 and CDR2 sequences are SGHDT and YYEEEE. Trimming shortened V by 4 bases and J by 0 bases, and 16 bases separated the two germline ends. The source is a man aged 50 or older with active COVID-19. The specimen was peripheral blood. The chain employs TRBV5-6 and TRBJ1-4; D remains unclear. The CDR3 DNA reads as TGTGCCAGCAGCCACGTGGGAGCCTTGTCAACTAATGAAAAACTGTTTTTT. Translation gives CASSHVGALSTNEKLFF.